One and the same sample provided the 6 T cell receptor beta chains below, sequenced in a study of radiotherapy plus CTLA-4 blockade in lung cancer. Profiled with immunoSEQ multiplex PCR; TCRdb holds only in-frame clones, not every one. The table lists around 82,000 clones, approximately 86% of them singletons. Here the sequenced sample was peripheral blood, taken from a patient treated with radiotherapy plus ipilimumab. The receptors here all came from a human donor with non-small cell lung cancer that progressed on radiotherapy plus ipilimumab.

The chain employs TRBV9 and TRBJ2-1; no firm D call. V dropped 3 bases and J dropped 0 bases, with 10 bases sitting between them. In germline, CDR1 is SGDLS, CDR2 YYNGEE. The CDR3 length is 15 residues. The CDR3 nucleotides are TGTGCCAGCAGCGCCTTCTCAAGCTCCTACAATGAGCAGTTCTTC. It yields the protein CASSAFSSSYNEQFF.

The chain employs TRBV5-1 and TRBJ1-2; no firm D call. This CDR3 spans 15 amino acids. The germline V gene has CDR1 SGHRS and CDR2 YFSETQ. Trimming took off 2 bases at V and 3 bases at J, with 14 bases between the two ends. Written as DNA, the CDR3 is TGCGCCAGCAGCTTCGCAGAGAACCCTTACTATGGCTACACCTTC. Protein sequence: CASSFAENPYYGYTF.

The chain employs TRBV9 and TRBJ2-3, with TRBD2 identical over 9 bases. The CDR3 runs 15 residues. Trimming removed 4 bases from V and 3 bases from J; junction bases left unmatched: 6. Germline lookup yields CDR1 SGDLS and CDR2 YYNGEE. In nucleotides, the CDR3 is TGTGCCAGCAGCCCCCCTAGCGGGAATACAGATACGCAGTATTTT. Its translation is CASSPPSGNTDTQYF. Combining the CDR3 with reference TRBV9 and TRBJ2-3 gives the whole variable domain DSGVTQTPKHLITATGQRVTLRCSPRSGDLSVYWYQQSLDQGLQFLIQYYNGEERAKGNILERFSAQQFPDLHSELNLSSLELGDSALYFCASSPPSGNTDTQYFGPGTRLTVL.

This chain links TRBV5-4 with TRBJ2-5, with D perhaps matching TRBD1 or TRBD2 (6 bases each). CDR1 and CDR2 (germline): SGHNT, YYREEE (reference sequence). Deletions cut 1 base from V and 4 bases from J, with 8 bases between. This CDR3 comprises 13 residues. CDR3 bases: TGTGCCAGCAGCTTGTGGGGGGCAGAGACCCAGTACTTC. Protein product: CASSLWGAETQYF.

The DNA for the CDR3 is TGTGCCAGCAGTTTAACAGGGTACTATGGCTACACCTTC. It encodes CASSLTGYYGYTF. The V gene is TRBV6-5, the J gene TRBJ1-2; tentatively, D is TRBD1 (6 bases). The CDR3 sequence is 13 residues long. In germline, CDR1 is MNHEY, CDR2 SVGAGI. Trimming shortened V by 4 bases and J by 3 bases, and 9 bases separated the two germline ends.

This sequence joins TRBV6-5 and TRBJ1-1, with 7 bases that match TRBD1. V dropped 4 bases and J dropped 1; count of bases not matched to a gene: 9. From germline, CDR1 is MNHEY and CDR2 SVGAGI. This CDR3 has 16 amino acids. This CDR3 reads CASSFYRGMGNTEAFF. In nucleotides, the CDR3 is TGTGCCAGCAGTTTTTACAGGGGTATGGGGAACACTGAAGCTTTCTTT.